This TCR beta chain is drawn from a study of blood T cell repertoires in COVID-19. The germline gives CDR1 SNHLY, CDR2 FYNNEI. Trimming at V came to 4 bases and at J to 6 bases, leaving 3 bases not matched to a gene. The length of the CDR3 is 14 residues. TCRdb keeps only in-frame clones here, not all; method: immunoSEQ multiplex PCR. The sample holds 69,000 or so clones, roughly 90% seen once. This clonotype was obtained from a man aged 45-65 years with acute or convalescent COVID-19. The material sequenced was peripheral blood. The chain employs TRBV2 and TRBJ2-6; 7 bases map to TRBD1. DNA of the CDR3: TGTGCCAGCAGTGTGGACAGGTTGGCCAACGTCCTGACTTTC. The encoded protein is CASSVDRLANVLTF.